Below are 21 T cell receptor beta chains sequenced from a single sample in a study of T cell responses to AZD1222 COVID-19 vaccine. Profiled with immunoSEQ multiplex PCR; TCRdb holds only in-frame clones, not every one. The table shows 100,000 or so clones, with 85% to 90% occurring only once. Here the sequenced sample was peripheral blood, taken on day 0 of AZD1222 vaccination. The receptor set was obtained from an adult in good health.

The J gene is TRBJ1-2, the V gene TRBV18; D possibly corresponds to TRBD1 (5 bases). From germline, CDR1 is KGHSH and CDR2 LQKENI. Between the trimmed V and J ends, which lost 0 bases and 9 bases, there was a span of 11 bases. The CDR3 covers 13 residues. The CDR3 protein is CASSPPMRGRYTF. In DNA, the CDR3 is TGTGCCAGCTCACCACCTATGAGGGGACGCTACACCTTC.

The rearrangement links TRBV6-6 to TRBJ1-1, with no clear D. CDR1 is MNHNY, CDR2 SVGAGI, per germline (reference sequence). This CDR3 region has 13 residues. V was cut by 8 bases and J by 1 base, with 11 bases left in between. The CDR3 nucleotides are TGTGCCAGCCTGACTGGAGGGAACACTGAAGCTTTCTTT. This codes for CASLTGGNTEAFF.

The chain links TRBV15 to TRBJ1-6, with D unresolved. Germline V gene lookup returns CDR1 LNHNV and CDR2 YYDKDF (reference sequence). The CDR3 covers 15 residues. Between the trimmed V and J ends, which lost 0 bases and 7 bases, there was a span of 10 bases. The CDR3 here is CATSRDSRANSPLHF. CDR3 DNA: TGTGCCACCAGCAGAGATTCACGAGCCAATTCACCCCTCCACTTT.

This chain connects TRBV7-2 to TRBJ2-1; the match to TRBD2 covers 8 bases. The J segment lost 0 bases and the V segment lost 5 bases, leaving 6 bases of the junction unmatched. This CDR3 is 16 amino acids long. In germline, CDR1 is SGHTA, CDR2 FQGNSA. CDR3 region: CASSPPSGSSYNEQFF. The CDR3 DNA reads TGTGCCAGCAGCCCCCCCAGCGGGAGCTCCTACAATGAGCAGTTCTTC.

The chain joins TRBV9 to TRBJ2-1, with TRBD1 identical over 7 bases. There are 13 residues in the CDR3. The V gene's germline CDR1 is SGDLS and CDR2 YYNGEE. V dropped 4 bases and J dropped 8; count of bases not matched to a gene: 6. CDR3 in DNA: TGTGCCAGCAGCACAGGGGTTGTAGATGAGCAGTTCTTC. The encoded protein is CASSTGVVDEQFF.

This clone was counted a single time. This chain joins TRBV9 and TRBJ2-5, with 13 bases that match TRBD2. The CDR3 loop spans 17 amino acids. Germline V gives CDR1 SGDLS, CDR2 YYNGEE. After removal of 3 bases from V and 4 bases from J, the junction contained 9 bases not matched to a gene. CDR3 residues: CASSAGLAGVRVETQYF. CDR3 coding DNA: TGTGCCAGCAGCGCCGGACTAGCGGGAGTACGGGTAGAGACCCAGTACTTC.

This sequence joins TRBV6-2 or TRBV6-3 and TRBJ2-7; D is possibly TRBD1 (6 bases). Trimming took 4 bases from V and 3 from J, leaving 10 bases between them. Germline CDR1 and CDR2: MNHEY and SVGEGT. This CDR3 comprises 13 residues. The CDR3 here is CASSFTGFYEQYF. The DNA of the CDR3 is TGTGCCAGCAGTTTTACAGGGTTCTACGAGCAGTACTTC.

The rearrangement uses TRBV9 and TRBJ1-1, with a tentative D call TRBD1 (5 bases). This CDR3 spans 15 amino acids. Germline V gene lookup returns CDR1 SGDLS and CDR2 YYNGEE. V shed 0 bases and J shed 2 bases, with 11 bases lying between them. The CDR3 region is CASSVGPGRNTEAFF. The CDR3 bases are TGTGCCAGCAGCGTAGGCCCAGGGCGAAACACTGAAGCTTTCTTT.

The chain is built from TRBV7-3 and TRBJ2-3, with D uncertain. V dropped 2 bases and J dropped 6 bases, with 9 bases sitting between them. Germline V lookup: CDR1 SGHTA, CDR2 FQGTGA. There are 13 residues in the CDR3. As DNA, the CDR3 is TGTGCCAGCAGCTTATTAATCTATGATACGCAGTATTTT. The encoded protein is CASSLLIYDTQYF.

CDR3 residues: CASSSEGWNNQPQHF. The DNA for the CDR3 is TGTGCCAGCAGTTCCGAGGGGTGGAACAATCAGCCCCAGCATTTT. V and J are TRBV27 and TRBJ1-5; TRBD1 might be the D (5 bases). V lost 4 bases and J 3 bases, leaving 13 bases between the germline ends. CDR3 length: 15 residues. Germline assignment: CDR1 MNHEY and CDR2 SMNVEV (reference sequence).

The chain has TRBV9 and TRBJ1-1, with a possible D match to TRBD1 (5 bases). Germline CDR1 SGDLS, CDR2 YYNGEE. Deletions cut 0 bases from V and 5 bases from J, with 14 bases between. The CDR3 loop spans 15 amino acids. CDR3 nucleotide sequence: TGTGCCAGCAGCGTAGGGGGGAGAGTTGGAACTGAAGCTTTCTTT. This translates into CASSVGGRVGTEAFF.

The chain links TRBV14 to TRBJ1-1; no reliable D call. This CDR3 comprises 14 residues. Germline V lookup: CDR1 SGHDN, CDR2 FVKESK. The ends were cut back, 1 base at V and 1 base at J, with 7 bases in the middle. CDR3 DNA sequence: TGTGCCAGCAGCCAAGTGATGGCGAACACTGAAGCTTTCTTT. Protein product: CASSQVMANTEAFF. The variable domain in full, with the rest retrieved from reference TRBV14 and TRBJ1-1, is EAGVTQFPSHSVIEKGQTVTLRCDPISGHDNLYWYRRVMGKEIKFLLHFVKESKQDESGMPNNRFLAERTGGTYSTLKVQPAELEDSGVYFCASSQVMANTEAFFGQGTRLTVV.

V usage is TRBV27 and J usage is TRBJ2-1; maybe TRBD2 (7 bases). The CDR3 is 16 residues long. Germline-derived CDR1 and CDR2 are MNHEY and SMNVEV (reference sequence). V gave up 2 bases and J gave up 2 bases, with 13 bases separating them. In DNA form, the CDR3 reads TGTGCCAGCAGTTTAGGGGGGGGCAAGGCCTACAATGAGCAGTTCTTC. The encoded protein is CASSLGGGKAYNEQFF.

The V and J genes are TRBV4-1 and TRBJ2-1; 9 bases are shared with TRBD1. This CDR3 comprises 16 residues. The germline V gene encodes CDR1 MGHRA and CDR2 YSYEKL. The junction had 5 bases not matched to a gene; V was cut back by 0 bases and J by 5 bases. The CDR3 region is CASSQERTGAHNEQFF. DNA for the CDR3: TGCGCCAGCAGCCAAGAAAGGACAGGGGCCCACAATGAGCAGTTCTTC.

The V gene is TRBV7-9, the J gene TRBJ1-2; 10 nucleotides match TRBD1. V lost 4 bases, J lost 2 bases, and 13 bases stayed unmatched. The length of the CDR3 is 18 residues. From germline, CDR1 is SEHNR and CDR2 FQNEAQ (reference sequence). The CDR3 spells CASSSRREGQGINYGYTF. The CDR3 nucleotides read TGTGCCAGCAGCTCACGACGGGAGGGACAGGGGATCAACTATGGCTACACCTTC. The complete variable domain, with remaining parts taken from reference TRBV7-9 and TRBJ1-2, reads DTGVSQNPRHKITKRGQNVTFRCDPISEHNRLYWYRQTLGQGPEFLTYFQNEAQLEKSRLLSDRFSAERPKGSFSTLEIQRTEQGDSAMYLCASSSRREGQGINYGYTFGSGTRLTVV.

CDR3 in DNA: TGTGCCAGCAGCTTAGAGCTAGCGGCCTCCTACGAGCAGTACTTC. Its translation is CASSLELAASYEQYF. The chain recombines TRBV11-2 with TRBJ2-7; 7 bases match TRBD2. J was trimmed by 0 bases and V by 0 bases; bases with no gene match: 2. CDR1 and CDR2 (germline): SGHAT, FQNNGV. The CDR3 has 15 residues.

The chain joins TRBV25-1 to TRBJ2-1, with 9 positions matching TRBD2. CDR1 and CDR2 from the germline V gene are MGHDK and SYGVNS. V lost 6 bases and J lost 4; bases outside the gene matches: 4. The CDR3 runs to 14 residues. DNA for the CDR3: TGTGCCAGCAGCCTAGCGGGAAGTTACAATGAGCAGTTCTTC. Protein: CASSLAGSYNEQFF. Filled out from reference TRBV25-1 and TRBJ2-1, the complete variable domain reads EADIYQTPRYLVIGTGKKITLECSQTMGHDKMYWYQQDPGMELHLIHYSYGVNSTEKGDLSSESTVSRIRTEHFPLTLESARPSHTSQYLCASSLAGSYNEQFFGPGTRLTVL.

V is TRBV2 and J is TRBJ2-7; D is possibly TRBD1 or TRBD2 (7 bases each). The V gene lost 9 bases and the J gene lost 7 bases, with 22 bases spanning the gap. Germline CDR1 is SNHLY and CDR2 is FYNNEI. This CDR3 is built from 14 residues. The CDR3, as DNA: TGTGCCAGTGGGCGGGGAGGGGGCGCATGGGAGCAGTACTTC. Translated: CASGRGGGAWEQYF.

The chain recombines TRBV28 with TRBJ1-3; 9 nucleotides align to TRBD1. V lost 6 bases, J lost 1 base, and 7 bases stayed unmatched. This CDR3 spans 16 amino acids. Germline loops: CDR1 MDHEN, CDR2 SYDVKM. The CDR3 loop is CASRRTGTGSGNTIYF. CDR3 bases: TGTGCCAGCAGACGTACAGGGACAGGGTCTGGAAACACCATATATTTT.

The chain has TRBV2 and TRBJ1-2; weak D call: TRBD1 (5 bases). The V gene lost 7 bases and the J gene lost 1 base, with 13 bases spanning the gap. The CDR3 length is 14 residues. Germline V gene data show CDR1 as SNHLY and CDR2 as FYNNEI. CDR3 sequence reads: CASTGPGNNYGYTF. CDR3 DNA: TGTGCCAGCACCGGTCCAGGGAATAACTATGGCTACACCTTC. Looking up the rest from reference TRBV2 and TRBJ1-2 gives the full variable domain: EPEVTQTPSHQVTQMGQEVILRCVPISNHLYFYWYRQILGQKVEFLVSFYNNEISEKSEIFDDQFSVERPDGSNFTLKIRSTKLEDSAMYFCASTGPGNNYGYTFGSGTRLTVV.

The CDR3 spells CASNEGERTGELFF. CDR3 nucleotides: TGTGCCAGCAACGAGGGCGAGAGGACCGGGGAGCTGTTTTTT. V and J are TRBV9 and TRBJ2-2; D might be TRBD2 (5 bases). Germline-derived CDR1 and CDR2 are SGDLS and YYNGEE. The CDR3 sequence is 14 residues long. V was pared by 6 bases and J by 5 bases, with 14 bases between.